This is a list of T cell receptor beta chains from one sample in a study of CD8 T cells in ankylosing spondylitis. Each CDR3 protein gets one entry after TCRdb re-called the 5' RACE reads with MiXCR. This sample has about 250,000 distinct CDR3 sequences, with over 30% found just once. Sequencing was performed on blood, either unsorted or a sorted T cell fraction (not recorded which). These receptors originate from a male donor with ankylosing spondylitis or in good health (not recorded which). Both conserved end residues are part of each CDR3. Fields, in order: D gene, clone size, V gene, CDR3 length, J gene, CDR3 DNA, CDR3 protein. A D gene is named only where the DNA matches it firmly. Some rows mark clone size as missing; the rest say once, few, many or name a class of expanded clone.

d_gene: TRBD2; abundance: NA; v_gene: TRBV12-3/TRBV12-4; len: 14; j_gene: TRBJ2-3; CDR3nt: TGTGCCAGCAGTGCAGCGGGGGGCACAGATACGCAGTATTTT; CDR3aa: CASSAAGGTDTQYF
d_gene: NA; abundance: few; v_gene: TRBV20-1; len: 20; j_gene: TRBJ2-4; CDR3nt: TGCAGTGCTAGTGGATTTTCCTTAGTGGACCAGGGAAGATTGGGAAACATTCAGTACTTC; CDR3aa: CSASGFSLVDQGRLGNIQYF
d_gene: TRBD1; abundance: NA; v_gene: TRBV7-9; len: 12; j_gene: TRBJ2-1; CDR3nt: TGTGCCAGCAGGGCCACAGGGGACGAGCAGTTCTTC; CDR3aa: CASRATGDEQFF
d_gene: NA; abundance: NA; v_gene: TRBV5-5; len: 15; j_gene: TRBJ1-6; CDR3nt: TGTGCCAGCAGCTTTTCGGGACTTCCGAATTCACCCCTCCACTTT; CDR3aa: CASSFSGLPNSPLHF
d_gene: TRBD1; abundance: NA; v_gene: TRBV12-3/TRBV12-4; len: 13; j_gene: TRBJ2-7; CDR3nt: TGTGCCAGCAGTCCAGGGGGCTTGGGCGAGCAGTACTTC; CDR3aa: CASSPGGLGEQYF
d_gene: NA; abundance: few; v_gene: TRBV7-9; len: 11; j_gene: TRBJ2-7; CDR3nt: TGTGCCAGCAGCTTATCTGTTGAGCAGTACTTC; CDR3aa: CASSLSVEQYF
d_gene: NA; abundance: NA; v_gene: TRBV20-1; len: 13; j_gene: TRBJ2-7; CDR3nt: TGCAGTGGGGTCCAGGGAAACTCCTACGAGCAGTACTTC; CDR3aa: CSGVQGNSYEQYF
d_gene: TRBD1; abundance: NA; v_gene: TRBV10-3; len: 12; j_gene: TRBJ2-5; CDR3nt: TGTGCCATCAGTCAGGGGGAAGAGACCCAGTACTTC; CDR3aa: CAISQGEETQYF
d_gene: TRBD1; abundance: few; v_gene: TRBV20-1; len: 15; j_gene: TRBJ2-7; CDR3nt: TGCAGTGCGTCCGACCCTTACAGGGGGCCATACGAGCAGTACTTC; CDR3aa: CSASDPYRGPYEQYF
d_gene: NA; abundance: NA; v_gene: TRBV29-1; len: 14; j_gene: TRBJ2-6; CDR3nt: TGCAGCGTGAGCTGGGTGGCTGGGGCCAACGTCCTGACTTTC; CDR3aa: CSVSWVAGANVLTF
d_gene: NA; abundance: NA; v_gene: TRBV29-1; len: 14; j_gene: TRBJ2-5; CDR3nt: TGCAGCGTTGGAATGTGGGGGACCCAAGAGACCCAGTACTTC; CDR3aa: CSVGMWGTQETQYF
d_gene: NA; abundance: NA; v_gene: TRBV9; len: 11; j_gene: TRBJ2-3; CDR3nt: TGTGCCAGCAGCGGCGCAGATACGCAGTATTTT; CDR3aa: CASSGADTQYF
d_gene: NA; abundance: NA; v_gene: TRBV28; len: 14; j_gene: TRBJ1-1; CDR3nt: TGTGCCAGCAGTTTAACGGGGGCGGTCACTGAAGCTTTCTTT; CDR3aa: CASSLTGAVTEAFF
d_gene: NA; abundance: NA; v_gene: TRBV20-1; len: 16; j_gene: TRBJ1-5; CDR3nt: TGCAGTGCTAGTTATGGGGGGCGAGGGAGCAATCAGCCCCAGCATTTT; CDR3aa: CSASYGGRGSNQPQHF
d_gene: NA; abundance: NA; v_gene: TRBV5-1; len: 14; j_gene: TRBJ1-2; CDR3nt: TGCGCCAGCAGCTTGGCCTGGGGTGTCTATGGCTACACCTTC; CDR3aa: CASSLAWGVYGYTF
d_gene: NA; abundance: NA; v_gene: TRBV9; len: 13; j_gene: TRBJ2-3; CDR3nt: TGTGCCAGCAGTCGAAACACGGGGGATACGCAGTATTTT; CDR3aa: CASSRNTGDTQYF
d_gene: TRBD2; abundance: few; v_gene: TRBV6-4; len: 15; j_gene: TRBJ2-1; CDR3nt: TGTGCCAGCAGTGAAGCGGGGGGCTCCCACAATGAGCAGTTCTTC; CDR3aa: CASSEAGGSHNEQFF
d_gene: TRBD1; abundance: few; v_gene: TRBV12-3/TRBV12-4; len: 16; j_gene: TRBJ1-2; CDR3nt: TGTGCCAGCCACACAATAGACAGGGGGCTTGAGGGTGGCTACACCTTC; CDR3aa: CASHTIDRGLEGGYTF
d_gene: TRBD2; abundance: NA; v_gene: TRBV27; len: 17; j_gene: TRBJ2-3; CDR3nt: TGTGCCAGCAGTTTATTGCCTAGCGGGGGGGCCGGAGATACGCAGTATTTT; CDR3aa: CASSLLPSGGAGDTQYF
d_gene: NA; abundance: few; v_gene: TRBV15; len: 15; j_gene: TRBJ2-5; CDR3nt: TGTGCCACCAGCAGAGATGGTGGGGCCCGGGAGACCCAGTACTTC; CDR3aa: CATSRDGGARETQYF
d_gene: NA; abundance: few; v_gene: TRBV9; len: 14; j_gene: TRBJ2-7; CDR3nt: TGTGCCAGCAGCGTGGGGACACCATACTACGAGCAGTACTTC; CDR3aa: CASSVGTPYYEQYF
d_gene: NA; abundance: NA; v_gene: TRBV10-2; len: 15; j_gene: TRBJ1-2; CDR3nt: TGCGCCAGCAGTGAGTGGACTCTACTGGACTATGGCTACACCTTC; CDR3aa: CASSEWTLLDYGYTF
d_gene: TRBD2; abundance: NA; v_gene: TRBV20-1; len: 15; j_gene: TRBJ2-5; CDR3nt: TGCAGTTGGGCTAGCGGGGCCGCGGGGCAAGAGACCCAGTACTTC; CDR3aa: CSWASGAAGQETQYF
d_gene: NA; abundance: NA; v_gene: TRBV29-1; len: 13; j_gene: TRBJ2-7; CDR3nt: TGCAGCGTTCGCCGGGGAGTCTGGGACGAGCAGTACTTC; CDR3aa: CSVRRGVWDEQYF